This T cell receptor beta chain was captured in a study of cytotoxic CD8 clonotypes in ibrutinib-treated CLL. Study background: Investigators reported about 24 partial and 2 complete responses; after median 68 months, about 15 patients remained remitted and about twelve progressed. Points from the study as a whole: Sampling times, which were not matched between the groups, differed between sustained-remission patients and progressing patients.

V dropped 4 bases and J dropped 9; count of bases not matched to a gene: 9. Looked up from germline, CDR1 is LGHNA and CDR2 is YSLEER. CDR3 length: 13 residues. The assay was immunoSEQ multiplex PCR, and TCRdb's table has in-frame clones only and misses some. The sample lists some 290,000 clones, almost 80% occurring once. TCR beta library input comprised around 1.9 micrograms of genomic DNA from cryopreserved PBMCs. Comment on this clone: The antigen remains undetermined.

The chain couples TRBV4-3 to TRBJ2-7, with 7 bases matching TRBD2. This TCR derives from a human donor with chronic lymphocytic leukemia. The input for sequencing was PBMCs, taken before ibrutinib treatment. The CDR3 region is CASSPERGLGQYF. CDR3 in DNA: TGCGCCAGCAGCCCCGAGCGGGGCTTGGGGCAGTACTTC.